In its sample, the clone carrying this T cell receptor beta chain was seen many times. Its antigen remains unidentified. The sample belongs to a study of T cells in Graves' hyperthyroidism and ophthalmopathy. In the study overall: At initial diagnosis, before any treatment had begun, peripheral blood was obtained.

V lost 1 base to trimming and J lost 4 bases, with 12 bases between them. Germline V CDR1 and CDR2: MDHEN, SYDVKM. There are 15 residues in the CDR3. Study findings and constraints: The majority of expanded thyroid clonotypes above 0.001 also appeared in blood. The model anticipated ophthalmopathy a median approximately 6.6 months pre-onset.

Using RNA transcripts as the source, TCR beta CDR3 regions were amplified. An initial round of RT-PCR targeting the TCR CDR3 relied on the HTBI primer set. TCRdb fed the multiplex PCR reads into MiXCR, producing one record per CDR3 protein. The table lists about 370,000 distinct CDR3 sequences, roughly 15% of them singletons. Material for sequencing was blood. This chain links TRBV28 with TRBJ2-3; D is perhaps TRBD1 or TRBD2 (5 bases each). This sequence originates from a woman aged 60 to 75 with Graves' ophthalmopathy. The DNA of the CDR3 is TGTGCCAGCAGTTTATCGGGCCGAGGGGCAGATACGCAGTATTTT. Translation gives CASSLSGRGADTQYF.